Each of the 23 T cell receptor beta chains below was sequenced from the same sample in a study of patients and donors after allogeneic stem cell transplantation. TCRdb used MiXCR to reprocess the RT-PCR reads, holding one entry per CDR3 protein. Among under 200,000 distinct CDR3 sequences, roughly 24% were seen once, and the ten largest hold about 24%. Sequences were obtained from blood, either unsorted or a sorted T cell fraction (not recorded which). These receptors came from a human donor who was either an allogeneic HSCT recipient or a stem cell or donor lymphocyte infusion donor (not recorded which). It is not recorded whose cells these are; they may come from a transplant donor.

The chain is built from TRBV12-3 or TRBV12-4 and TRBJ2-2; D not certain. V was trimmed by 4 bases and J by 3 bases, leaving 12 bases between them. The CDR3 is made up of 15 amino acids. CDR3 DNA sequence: TGTGCCAGCAGTTCCCCGACCGACTACACCGGGGAGCTGTTTTTT. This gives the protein CASSSPTDYTGELFF.

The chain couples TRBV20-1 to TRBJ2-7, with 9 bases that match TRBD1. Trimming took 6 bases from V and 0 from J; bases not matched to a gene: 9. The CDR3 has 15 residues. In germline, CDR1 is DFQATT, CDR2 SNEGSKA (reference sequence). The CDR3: CSAIKPGQGSYEQYF. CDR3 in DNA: TGCAGTGCCATAAAACCGGGACAGGGCTCCTACGAGCAGTACTTC.

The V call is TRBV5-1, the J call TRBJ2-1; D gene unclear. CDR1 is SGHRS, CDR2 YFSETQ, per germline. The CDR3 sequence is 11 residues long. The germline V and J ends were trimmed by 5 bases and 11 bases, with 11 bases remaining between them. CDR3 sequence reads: CASSHDFQQFF. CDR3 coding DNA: TGCGCCAGCAGTCATGATTTCCAGCAGTTCTTC.

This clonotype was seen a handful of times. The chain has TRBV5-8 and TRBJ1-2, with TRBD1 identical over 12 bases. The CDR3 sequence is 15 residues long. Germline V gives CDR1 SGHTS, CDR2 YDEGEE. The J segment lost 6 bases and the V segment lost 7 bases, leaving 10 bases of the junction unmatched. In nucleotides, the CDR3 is TGTGCCAGCGCATGGGACAGGGGGCTTTATAATGGCTACACCTTC. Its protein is CASAWDRGLYNGYTF.

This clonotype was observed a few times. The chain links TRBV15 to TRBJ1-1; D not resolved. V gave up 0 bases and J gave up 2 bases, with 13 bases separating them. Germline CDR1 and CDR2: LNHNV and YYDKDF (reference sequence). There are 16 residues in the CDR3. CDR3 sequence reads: CATSRDPPHSNTEAFF. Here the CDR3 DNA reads TGTGCCACCAGCAGAGATCCCCCCCACTCTAACACTGAAGCTTTCTTT.

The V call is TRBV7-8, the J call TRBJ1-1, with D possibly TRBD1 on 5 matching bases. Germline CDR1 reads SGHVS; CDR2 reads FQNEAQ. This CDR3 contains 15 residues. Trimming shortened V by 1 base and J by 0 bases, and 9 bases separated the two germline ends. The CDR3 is CASSLEARVNTEAFF. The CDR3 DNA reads TGTGCCAGCAGCTTAGAAGCCAGGGTGAACACTGAAGCTTTCTTT.

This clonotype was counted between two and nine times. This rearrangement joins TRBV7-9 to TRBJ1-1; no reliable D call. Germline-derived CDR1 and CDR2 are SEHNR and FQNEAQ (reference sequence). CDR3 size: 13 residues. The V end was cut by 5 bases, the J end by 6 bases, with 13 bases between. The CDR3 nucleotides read TGTGCCAGCAGCCCAGTTAGTCGGGCTGAAGCTTTCTTT. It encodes CASSPVSRAEAFF.

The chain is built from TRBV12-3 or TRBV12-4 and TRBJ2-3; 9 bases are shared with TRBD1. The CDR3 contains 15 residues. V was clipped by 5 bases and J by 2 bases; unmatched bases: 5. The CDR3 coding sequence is TGTGCCAGCAGTCCTAGGACAGGGGTCACAGATACGCAGTATTTT. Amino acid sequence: CASSPRTGVTDTQYF.

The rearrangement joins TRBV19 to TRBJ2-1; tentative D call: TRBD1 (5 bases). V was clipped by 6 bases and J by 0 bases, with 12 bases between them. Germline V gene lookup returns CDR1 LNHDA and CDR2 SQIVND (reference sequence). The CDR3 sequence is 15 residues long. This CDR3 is CASRDIRSSYNEQFF. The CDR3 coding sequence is TGTGCCAGTAGGGACATACGAAGCTCCTACAATGAGCAGTTCTTC.

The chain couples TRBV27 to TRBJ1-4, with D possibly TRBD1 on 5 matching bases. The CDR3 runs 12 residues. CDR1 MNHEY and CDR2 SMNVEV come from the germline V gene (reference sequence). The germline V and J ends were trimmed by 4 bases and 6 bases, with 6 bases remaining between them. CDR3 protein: CASSSGHEKLFF. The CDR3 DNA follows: TGTGCCAGCAGTTCAGGGCATGAAAAACTGTTTTTT. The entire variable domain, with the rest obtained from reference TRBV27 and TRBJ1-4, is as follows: EAQVTQNPRYLITVTGKKLTVTCSQNMNHEYMSWYRQDPGLGLRQIYYSMNVEVTDKGDVPEGYKVSRKEKRNFPLILESPSPNQTSLYFCASSSGHEKLFFGSGTQLSVL.

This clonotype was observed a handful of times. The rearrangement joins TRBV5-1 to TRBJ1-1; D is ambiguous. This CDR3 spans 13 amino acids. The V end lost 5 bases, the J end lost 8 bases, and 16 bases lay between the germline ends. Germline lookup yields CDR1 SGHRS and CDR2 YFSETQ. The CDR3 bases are TGCGCCAGCAGGGCCCTCCAGGTGGCGGAAGCTTTCTTT. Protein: CASRALQVAEAFF.

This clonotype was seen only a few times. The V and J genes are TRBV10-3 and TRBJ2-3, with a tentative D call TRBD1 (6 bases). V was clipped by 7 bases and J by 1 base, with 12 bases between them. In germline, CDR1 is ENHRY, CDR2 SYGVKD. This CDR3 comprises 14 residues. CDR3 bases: TGTGCCATCAACAGGGTAGAAGGCACAGATACGCAGTATTTT. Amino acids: CAINRVEGTDTQYF.

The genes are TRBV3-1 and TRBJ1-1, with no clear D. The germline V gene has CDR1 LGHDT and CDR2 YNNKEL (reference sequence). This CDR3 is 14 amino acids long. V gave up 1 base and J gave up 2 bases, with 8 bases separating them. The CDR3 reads CASSQGASNTEAFF. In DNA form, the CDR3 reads TGTGCCAGCAGCCAAGGGGCATCCAACACTGAAGCTTTCTTT.

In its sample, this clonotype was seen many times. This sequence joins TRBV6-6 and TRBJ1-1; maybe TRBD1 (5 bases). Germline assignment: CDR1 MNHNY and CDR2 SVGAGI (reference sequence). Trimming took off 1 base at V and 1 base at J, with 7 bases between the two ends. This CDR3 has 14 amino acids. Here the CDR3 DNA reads TGTGCCAGCAGTTACTTCGGGACGAACACTGAAGCTTTCTTT. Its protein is CASSYFGTNTEAFF.

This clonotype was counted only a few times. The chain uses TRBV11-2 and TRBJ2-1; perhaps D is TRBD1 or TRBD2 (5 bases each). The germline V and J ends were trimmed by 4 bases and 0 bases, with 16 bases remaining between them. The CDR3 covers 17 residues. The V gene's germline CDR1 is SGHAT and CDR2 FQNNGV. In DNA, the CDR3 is TGTGCCAGCAGCTATGGACGTGTGGGGGACTCCTACAATGAGCAGTTCTTC. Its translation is CASSYGRVGDSYNEQFF.

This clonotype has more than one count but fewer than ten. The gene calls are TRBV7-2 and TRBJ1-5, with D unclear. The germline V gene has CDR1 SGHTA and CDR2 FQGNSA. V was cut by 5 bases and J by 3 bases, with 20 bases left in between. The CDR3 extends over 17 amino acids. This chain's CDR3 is CASSPYQVPFHNQPQHF. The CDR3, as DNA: TGTGCCAGCAGCCCCTACCAGGTCCCATTCCACAATCAGCCCCAGCATTTT.

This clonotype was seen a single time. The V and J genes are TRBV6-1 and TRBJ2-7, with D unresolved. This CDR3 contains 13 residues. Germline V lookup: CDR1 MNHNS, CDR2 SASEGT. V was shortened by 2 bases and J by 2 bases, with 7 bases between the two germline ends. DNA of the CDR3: TGTGCCAGCAGTGAATCCTTCCCCTACGAGCAGTACTTC. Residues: CASSESFPYEQYF.

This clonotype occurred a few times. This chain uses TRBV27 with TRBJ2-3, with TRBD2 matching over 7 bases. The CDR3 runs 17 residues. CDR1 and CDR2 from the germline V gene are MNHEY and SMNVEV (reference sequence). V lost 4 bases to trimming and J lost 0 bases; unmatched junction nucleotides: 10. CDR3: CASSSLARLSSTDTQYF. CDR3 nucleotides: TGTGCCAGCAGTTCACTAGCGCGCCTCTCTAGCACAGATACGCAGTATTTT.

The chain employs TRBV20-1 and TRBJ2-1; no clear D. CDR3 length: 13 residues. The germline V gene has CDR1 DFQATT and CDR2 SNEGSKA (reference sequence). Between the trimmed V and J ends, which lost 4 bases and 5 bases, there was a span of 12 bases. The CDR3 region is CSATPAADNEQFF. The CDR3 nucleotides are TGCAGTGCTACCCCGGCCGCTGACAATGAGCAGTTCTTC.

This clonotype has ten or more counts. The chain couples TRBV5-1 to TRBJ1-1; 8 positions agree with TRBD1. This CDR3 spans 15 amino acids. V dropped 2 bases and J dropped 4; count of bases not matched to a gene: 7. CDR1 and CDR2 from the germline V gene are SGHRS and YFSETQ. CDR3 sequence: CASSFSYRGGTEAFF. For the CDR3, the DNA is TGCGCCAGCAGCTTTTCGTACAGGGGGGGCACTGAAGCTTTCTTT. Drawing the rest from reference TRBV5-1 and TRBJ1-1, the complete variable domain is KAGVTQTPRYLIKTRGQQVTLSCSPISGHRSVSWYQQTPGQGLQFLFEYFSETQRNKGNFPGRFSGRQFSNSRSEMNVSTLELGDSALYLCASSFSYRGGTEAFFGQGTRLTVV.

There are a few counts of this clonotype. This CDR3 is CAIGTDDFSYGYTF. CDR3 nucleotide sequence: TGTGCCATAGGGACAGACGACTTCTCCTATGGCTACACCTTC. The chain couples TRBV10-3 to TRBJ1-2; TRBD1 matches at 7 bases. With 9 bases clipped from V and 4 bases from J, the junction kept 11 bases outside the gene matches. The CDR3 contains 14 residues. Germline CDR1 reads ENHRY; CDR2 reads SYGVKD.

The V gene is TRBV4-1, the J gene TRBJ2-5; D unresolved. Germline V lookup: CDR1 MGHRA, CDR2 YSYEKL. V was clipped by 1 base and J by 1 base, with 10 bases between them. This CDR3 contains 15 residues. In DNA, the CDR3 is TGCGCCAGCAGCCAAGCCCCCCTCCCCCAAGAGACCCAGTACTTC. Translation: CASSQAPLPQETQYF.

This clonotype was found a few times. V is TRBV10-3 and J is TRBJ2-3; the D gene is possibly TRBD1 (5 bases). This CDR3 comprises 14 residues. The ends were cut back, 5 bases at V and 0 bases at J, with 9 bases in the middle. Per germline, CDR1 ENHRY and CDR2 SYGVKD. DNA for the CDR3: TGTGCCATCAGTAAGACAGATAGCACAGATACGCAGTATTTT. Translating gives CAISKTDSTDTQYF.